This T cell receptor (beta chain) was retrieved from a study of blood T cells in healthy people across ages. The authors ran a second PCR of about 6 to 11 cycles using a sample-barcoded 5' primer and a J-beta primer mix. Every molecule of cDNA carried a tag from a template-switch adaptor with 12 random nucleotides. Paired-end reads containing CDR3 totaled no fewer than 2.5 million for each sample. TCRdb re-called the 5' RACE reads through MiXCR, storing one row per CDR3 protein. The data show about 680,000 distinct CDR3 sequences, around half seen once. This clonotype was seen only a few times. Per the germline V gene, CDR1 is DFQATT and CDR2 is SNEGSKA (reference sequence). This CDR3 comprises 13 residues. V lost 2 bases and J lost 2, with 8 bases in between.

The sample was blood. The source of this sequence is an older woman in good health. The genes are TRBV20-1 and TRBJ2-3, with D hard to call. The CDR3 bases are TGCAGTGCTAGATCTCACTTCACAGATACGCAGTATTTT. This codes for CSARSHFTDTQYF.